The following is a TCR beta chain sequence with its context. This clone was counted once. Its binding antigen is unknown. Per-base qualities were not stored, and no clone one base away is much larger. This entry comes from a study of T cell changes during pregnancy in multiple sclerosis (dated by TCRdb to between 2018 and 2020). The study in broad terms: The study examined how the T cell repertoire changed over the course of pregnancy in women with multiple sclerosis.

The library was prepared using the immunoSEQ multiplex PCR assay. TCRdb limited this immuneACCESS table to in-frame rearrangements with V and J called. A share of clones is missing; checked studies link under half to unresolved V genes, and the rest is unexplained. The sample contains some 26,000 clones, around 90% of them found a single time. The top ten constitute roughly 0.6% of the sample. V is reduced by 10 bases and J by 10 bases, leaving a spacing of 11 bases between them. Its CDR3 holds 10 amino acids, cysteine through phenylalanine. Only CDR3 DNA remains: 30 bases, in frame from the first base. For CDR1 and CDR2, the germline V gene lists MNHEY and SVGAGI.

The sequence was obtained from a female donor in good health, enrolled as a control in a pregnancy study. Recombination joined TRBV6-5 with TRBJ1-5, with an unclear D gene assignment. The material sequenced was CD4+ T cells from peripheral blood mononuclear cells, taken in the first trimester of pregnancy. At the DNA level, the sequence is TGTGCCACCCCGGAGTTTCCCCAGCATTTT. Translated, it reads CATPEFPQHF.